This TCR beta chain was documented in a study of blood T cell repertoires in COVID-19. Study in general: COVID-19 samples collected from the United States, Italy and Spain covered acute and convalescent phases. PBMCs, B-cell-depleted T cells, or T cells were the source of the cDNA or gDNA that made up the material.

Authors' data handling: Amplification from reference gene primers served as the basis for estimated nucleated cell counts. Using immunoSEQ multiplex PCR, the repertoire was profiled, and TCRdb retains in-frame clones only, with some absent. For V, J and clone size, that table is used; D and trimming come from the DNA. The sample has about 18,000 clones, 87% seen once. Material: peripheral blood. This clonotype was sampled from a human donor in a cohort sampled during active COVID-19. The donor label of this sample is uncertain.

The CDR3 reads CASSPGQGNEQYF. The CDR3 nucleotides are TGTGCCAGCTCGCCGGGACAGGGGAACGAGCAGTACTTC. V is TRBV18 and J is TRBJ2-7; 10 bases fit TRBD1. Germline V gives CDR1 KGHSH, CDR2 LQKENI. The CDR3 is 13 residues long. The V gene end was trimmed by 6 bases and the J gene end by 5 bases; junction bases not matched to a gene: 4.